Following are 21 T cell receptor beta chains from one sample sequenced in a study of neurological immune-mediated disorders. TCRdb independently ran MiXCR on the 5' RACE reads; one entry per CDR3 protein. Of 70,000 to 90,000 distinct CDR3 sequences in the sample, roughly 4.7% are singletons; the top ten hold 2.2%. The sequencing input was PBMCs. All receptors come from a woman in her 30s with multiple sclerosis.

This clonotype came up many times. The chain recombines TRBV7-2 with TRBJ2-1; TRBD2 agrees at 9 bases. The CDR3 consists of 15 residues. The V and J ends lost 1 base and 9 bases, in that order; junction bases with no gene match: 7. Germline loops: CDR1 SGHTA, CDR2 FQGNSA. The CDR3 DNA reads TGTGCCAGCAGCTTAGTCGTTGGGCGGGAGGGTGAGCAGTTCTTC. Protein product: CASSLVVGREGEQFF.

This clonotype turned up a few times. The chain links TRBV14 to TRBJ2-3; D possibly corresponds to TRBD2 (5 bases). V was cut by 3 bases and J by 1 base, with 11 bases left in between. Germline assignment: CDR1 SGHDN and CDR2 FVKESK. This CDR3 is built from 15 residues. This CDR3 is CASSHPAVGTDTQYF. The CDR3 nucleotides are TGTGCCAGCAGCCATCCAGCGGTTGGCACAGATACGCAGTATTTT.

At least ten counts were recorded for this clonotype. V gene TRBV4-1 combines with J gene TRBJ2-3; 8 bases align to TRBD2. This CDR3 contains 15 residues. The junction had 5 bases not matched to a gene; V was cut back by 2 bases and J by 4 bases. CDR1 is MGHRA and CDR2 is YSYEKL in the germline V gene. CDR3 sequence: CASSQTGGPPDTQYF. Here the CDR3 DNA reads TGCGCCAGCAGCCAAACGGGAGGGCCCCCAGATACGCAGTATTTT.

In this sample, this clonotype turned up a few times. The chain joins TRBV5-1 to TRBJ2-1, with 8 bases aligning to TRBD1. The CDR3 runs 14 residues. J gave up 5 bases and V 4 bases, and 5 bases lay outside the gene matches. The germline CDR1 and CDR2 sequences are SGHRS and YFSETQ. The CDR3 region is CASSPGDRNNEQFF. The CDR3 DNA is TGCGCCAGCAGCCCAGGGGACAGGAACAATGAGCAGTTCTTC. Using reference TRBV5-1 and TRBJ2-1 for the parts outside the CDR3, the full variable domain is KAGVTQTPRYLIKTRGQQVTLSCSPISGHRSVSWYQQTPGQGLQFLFEYFSETQRNKGNFPGRFSGRQFSNSRSEMNVSTLELGDSALYLCASSPGDRNNEQFFGPGTRLTVL.

The table lists this clonotype with many counts. V is TRBV5-1 and J is TRBJ2-1; 7 bases align to TRBD2. The germline CDR1 and CDR2 sequences are SGHRS and YFSETQ. V lost 4 bases, J lost 4 bases, and 5 bases stayed unmatched. The CDR3 totals 14 residues. CDR3 sequence (DNA): TGCGCCAGCAGCAAGGGACTAAGTTACAATGAGCAGTTCTTC. Its protein product is CASSKGLSYNEQFF.

The gene calls are TRBV10-2 and TRBJ2-3; tentative D call: TRBD2 (7 bases). The germline V and J ends were trimmed by 6 bases and 2 bases, with 12 bases remaining between them. Germline V lookup: CDR1 WSHSY, CDR2 SAAADI. The CDR3 has 14 residues. Written as DNA, the CDR3 is TGCGCCAGCAGGTCGGGGGGCCCCACAGATACGCAGTATTTT. Translated: CASRSGGPTDTQYF.

A word on this clonotype: A read error is possible here, since a much larger clone lies one base away. The conserved closing phenylalanine or tryptophan is absent in this CDR3, likely reflecting a read error. The gene calls are TRBV7-8 and TRBJ1-4; perhaps TRBD1 as D (5 bases). CDR1 is SGHVS and CDR2 is FQNEAQ in the germline V gene. Trimming stripped 5 bases from V and 3 bases from J, with 13 bases between. The CDR3 consists of 15 residues. The CDR3 sequence: CASSLRPGANEKLFI. DNA of the CDR3: TGTGCCAGCAGCCTCCGTCCGGGGGCTAATGAAAAACTGTTTATT.

This clonotype was picked up a small number of times. The V gene is TRBV20-1, the J gene TRBJ1-6; D is unclear. This CDR3 is built from 13 residues. The germline CDR1 and CDR2 sequences are DFQATT and SNEGSKA (reference sequence). Trimming removed 1 base from V and 7 bases from J, with 8 bases in between. The CDR3 region is CSARVLPNSPLHF. CDR3 coding DNA: TGCAGTGCTAGAGTATTACCAAATTCACCCCTCCACTTT.

This chain links TRBV11-3 with TRBJ2-1, with D possibly being TRBD2 (6 bases). Germline lookup yields CDR1 SGHNT and CDR2 YENEEA. Trimming pared 3 bases from V and 5 bases from J, leaving 17 bases between. The CDR3 sequence is 16 residues long. CDR3 sequence (DNA): TGTGCCAGCAGCTTGGGTAGCGGTCAAGCGGACAATGAGCAGTTCTTC. Protein sequence: CASSLGSGQADNEQFF.

This clonotype was counted many times. The CDR3: CATSISGRELFF. DNA for the CDR3: TGTGCCACCAGTATATCAGGCCGGGAGCTGTTTTTT. The rearrangement uses TRBV24-1 and TRBJ2-2; D gene ambiguous. This CDR3 is built from 12 residues. Germline lookup yields CDR1 KGHDR and CDR2 SFDVKD. V dropped 6 bases and J dropped 9 bases, with 10 bases sitting between them.

This clonotype has just a few counts. A much bigger clone sits one base away, suggesting this may be a read error. The chain has TRBV20-1 and TRBJ2-5; D remains unclear. Looked up from germline, CDR1 is DFQATT and CDR2 is SNEGSKA (reference sequence). CDR3 length: 12 amino acids. The CDR3 spells CSARENQENQYF. The CDR3 DNA reads TGCAGTGCTAGAGAAAACCAAGAGAACCAGTACTTC.

The chain combines TRBV7-7 with TRBJ2-1; TRBD2 agrees at 13 bases. This CDR3 spans 16 amino acids. V shed 5 bases and J 6 bases; nucleotides not matched to a gene: 7. Germline CDR1 is SSHAT and CDR2 is FNYEAQ (reference sequence). CDR3 in amino acids: CASSPRTSGSINEQFF. The CDR3 DNA sequence: TGTGCCAGCAGCCCTCGGACTAGCGGGAGTATCAATGAGCAGTTCTTC. Complete variable domain (other parts from reference TRBV7-7 and TRBJ2-1): GAGVSQSPRYKVTKRGQDVTLRCDPISSHATLYWYQQALGQGPEFLTYFNYEAQPDKSGLPSDRFSAERPEGSISTLTIQRTEQRDSAMYRCASSPRTSGSINEQFFGPGTRLTVL.

This clonotype showed up many times. The chain joins TRBV5-1 to TRBJ2-3, with 7 bases matching TRBD1. The germline V gene encodes CDR1 SGHRS and CDR2 YFSETQ. The CDR3 is 19 residues long. Trimming took 0 bases from V and 4 from J; bases not matched to a gene: 17. CDR3 nucleotide sequence: TGCGCCAGCAGCTTGGACCTCGGGACAGACCACTCGGGATCAGATACGCAGTATTTT. Its translation is CASSLDLGTDHSGSDTQYF.

This clonotype was counted at least ten times. The chain links TRBV7-3 to TRBJ2-1; TRBD1 is a possible D gene (6 bases). The CDR3 sequence is 15 residues long. The germline CDR1 and CDR2 sequences are SGHTA and FQGTGA. The V end lost 2 bases, the J end lost 8 bases, and 16 bases lay between the germline ends. CDR3 coding DNA: TGTGCCAGCAGCTTATTAGCCAGGGGCTTAGATGAGCAGTTCTTC. This codes for CASSLLARGLDEQFF.

Concerning this clonotype itself: A much larger clonotype is one base distant, so this may be a read error. The genes are TRBV20-1 and TRBJ1-1; D perhaps matches TRBD1 (6 bases). This CDR3 has 13 amino acids. From germline, CDR1 is DFQATT and CDR2 SNEGSKA (reference sequence). The CDR3 is CSDRGRTAREAFF. CDR3 nucleotides: TGCAGTGATAGAGGAAGGACAGCCCGTGAAGCTTTCTTT.

The chain links TRBV27 to TRBJ2-2, with no clear D. V gave up 7 bases and J gave up 5 bases, with 14 bases separating them. The germline V gene encodes CDR1 MNHEY and CDR2 SMNVEV (reference sequence). CDR3 length: 14 amino acids. The CDR3 loop reads CASKKVSATGELFF. In DNA form, the CDR3 reads TGTGCCAGCAAAAAGGTCTCAGCGACCGGGGAGCTGTTTTTT.

Ten or more counts support this clonotype. This chain connects TRBV5-5 to TRBJ2-7; the D gene could be TRBD1 or TRBD2 (5 bases each). The CDR3 covers 14 residues. Germline assignment: CDR1 SGHKS and CDR2 YYEKEE (reference sequence). The V and J ends lost 2 bases and 6 bases respectively, with 15 bases between them. CDR3 DNA sequence: TGTGCCAGCAGCTTCGGGGCATCTGGGAGCGAGCAGTACGTC. This translates into CASSFGASGSEQYV.

This clonotype has a count of ten or more. The chain links TRBV20-1 to TRBJ2-3, with TRBD2 identical over 7 bases. Trimming cost V 5 bases and J 1 base; bases outside gene matches: 9. From germline, CDR1 is DFQATT and CDR2 SNEGSKA (reference sequence). CDR3 length: 15 residues. The CDR3 nucleotides are TGCAGTGCTTCCGCACTAGCGCCCCGCACAGATACGCAGTATTTT. Its translation is CSASALAPRTDTQYF.

V and J are TRBV24-1 and TRBJ2-3, with D unclear. This CDR3 spans 14 amino acids. The V end lost 5 bases, the J end lost 2 bases, and 10 bases lay between the germline ends. Germline CDR1 and CDR2: KGHDR and SFDVKD. The CDR3 loop reads CATSGPVTTDTQYF. CDR3 sequence (DNA): TGTGCCACCAGTGGTCCCGTGACCACAGATACGCAGTATTTT.

This clonotype was counted only a few times. The junction departs from germline at one end; a sequencing error may be responsible. The chain employs TRBV5-1 and TRBJ2-7; D perhaps matches TRBD2 (5 bases). CDR1 and CDR2 (germline): SGHRS, YFSETQ. This CDR3 is 15 amino acids long. CDR3 nucleotide sequence: TGCGCCAACAGCTTGGAGCCGGGGAGCTCCTACGAGCAGTACTTC. Translated: CANSLEPGSSYEQYF.

This clonotype came up many times. The chain carries TRBV12-3 or TRBV12-4 and TRBJ1-5; tentatively, D is TRBD1 (5 bases). V was cut by 2 bases and J by 1 base, with 9 bases left in between. This CDR3 has 15 amino acids. In DNA, the CDR3 is TGTGCCAGCAGTTTAAAGGGGTCCAGCAATCAGCCCCAGCATTTT. Translating it yields CASSLKGSSNQPQHF.